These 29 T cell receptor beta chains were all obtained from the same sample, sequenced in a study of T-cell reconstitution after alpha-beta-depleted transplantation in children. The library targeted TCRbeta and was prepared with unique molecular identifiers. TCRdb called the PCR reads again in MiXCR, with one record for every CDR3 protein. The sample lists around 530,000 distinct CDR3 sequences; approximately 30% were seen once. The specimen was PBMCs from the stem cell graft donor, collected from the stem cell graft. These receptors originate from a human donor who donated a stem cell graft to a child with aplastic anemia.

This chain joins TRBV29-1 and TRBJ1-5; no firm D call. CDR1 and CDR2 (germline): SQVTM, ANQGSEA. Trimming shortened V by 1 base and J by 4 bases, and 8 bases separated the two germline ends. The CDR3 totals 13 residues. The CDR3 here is CSVEVEANQPQHF. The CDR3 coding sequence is TGCAGCGTTGAAGTAGAAGCTAATCAGCCCCAGCATTTT. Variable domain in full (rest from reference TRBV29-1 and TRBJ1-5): SAVISQKPSRDICQRGTSLTIQCQVDSQVTMMFWYRQQPGQSLTLIATANQGSEATYESGFVIDKFPISRPNLTFSTLTVSNMSPEDSSIYLCSVEVEANQPQHFGDGTRLSIL.

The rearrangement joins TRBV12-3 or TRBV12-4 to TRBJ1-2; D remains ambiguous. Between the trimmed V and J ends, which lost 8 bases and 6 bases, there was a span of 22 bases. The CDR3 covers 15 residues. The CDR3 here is CASRQRRELRNGYTF. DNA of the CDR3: TGTGCCAGCCGGCAGAGGCGTGAGTTGAGGAATGGCTACACCTTC.

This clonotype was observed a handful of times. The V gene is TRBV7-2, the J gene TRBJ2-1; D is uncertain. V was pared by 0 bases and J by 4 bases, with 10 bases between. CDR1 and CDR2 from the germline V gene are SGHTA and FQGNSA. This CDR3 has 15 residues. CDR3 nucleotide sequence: TGTGCCAGCAGCTTAGCTCGGACCGGATACAATGAGCAGTTCTTC. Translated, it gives CASSLARTGYNEQFF.

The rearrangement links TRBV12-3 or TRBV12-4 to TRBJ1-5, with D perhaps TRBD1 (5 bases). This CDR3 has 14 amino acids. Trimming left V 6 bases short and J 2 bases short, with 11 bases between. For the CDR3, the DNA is TGTGCCAGCAGCTTTGACAGAGGCAATCAGCCCCAGCATTTT. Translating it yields CASSFDRGNQPQHF.

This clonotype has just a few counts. The CDR3 DNA sequence: TGCAGCGTTGATACCCGCGGGAGCCTCTCCTACAATGAGCAGTTCTTC. This translates into CSVDTRGSLSYNEQFF. The V gene is TRBV29-1, the J gene TRBJ2-1, with 7 bases that match TRBD2. This CDR3 comprises 16 residues. Per the germline V gene, CDR1 is SQVTM and CDR2 is ANQGSEA. J lost 0 bases, V lost 3 bases, and 8 bases had no gene match.

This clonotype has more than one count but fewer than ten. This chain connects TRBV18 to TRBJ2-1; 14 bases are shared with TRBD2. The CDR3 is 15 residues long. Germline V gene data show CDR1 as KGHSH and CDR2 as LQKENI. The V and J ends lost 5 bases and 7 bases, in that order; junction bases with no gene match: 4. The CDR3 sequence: CASSARTSGRNEQFF. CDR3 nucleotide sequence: TGTGCCAGCTCAGCCCGGACTAGCGGGAGGAATGAGCAGTTCTTC.

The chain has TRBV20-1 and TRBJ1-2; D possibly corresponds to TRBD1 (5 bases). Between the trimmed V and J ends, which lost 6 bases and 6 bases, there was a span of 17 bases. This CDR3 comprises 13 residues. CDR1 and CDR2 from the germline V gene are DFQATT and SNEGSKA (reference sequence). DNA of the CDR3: TGCAGTGCCCTTGACAGTTTGAAGAATGGCTACACCTTC. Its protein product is CSALDSLKNGYTF.

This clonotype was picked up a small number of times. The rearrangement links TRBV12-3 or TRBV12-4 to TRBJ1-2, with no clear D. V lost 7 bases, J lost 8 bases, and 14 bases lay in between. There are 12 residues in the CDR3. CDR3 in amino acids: CASTARAGGYTF. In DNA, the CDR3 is TGTGCCAGCACCGCTAGGGCCGGCGGCTACACCTTC.

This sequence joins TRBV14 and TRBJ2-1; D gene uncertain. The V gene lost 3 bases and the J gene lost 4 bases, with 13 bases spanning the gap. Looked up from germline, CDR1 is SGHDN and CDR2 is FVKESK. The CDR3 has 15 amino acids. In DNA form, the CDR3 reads TGTGCCAGCAGCCATCTCGGACCTAAGTACAATGAGCAGTTCTTC. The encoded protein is CASSHLGPKYNEQFF.

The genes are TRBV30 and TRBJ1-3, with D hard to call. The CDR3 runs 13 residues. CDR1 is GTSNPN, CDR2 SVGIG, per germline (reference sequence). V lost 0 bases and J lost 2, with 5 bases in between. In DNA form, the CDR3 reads TGTGCCTGGAGTGTTGGGACTGGAAACACCATATATTTT. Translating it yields CAWSVGTGNTIYF.

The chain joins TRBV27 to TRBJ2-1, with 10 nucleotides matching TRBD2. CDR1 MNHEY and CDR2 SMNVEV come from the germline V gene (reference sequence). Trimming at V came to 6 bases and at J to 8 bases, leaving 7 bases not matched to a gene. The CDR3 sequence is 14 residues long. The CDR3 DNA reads TGTGCCAGCAGCCTAGCGGGAGTTAGTTATGAGCAGTTCTTC. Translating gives CASSLAGVSYEQFF.

The CDR3 region has the DNA TGTGCCAGCAGCCCCCGGACTAGCTTACAGTTCTTC. This gives the protein CASSPRTSLQFF. This sequence joins TRBV5-6 and TRBJ2-1; 8 nucleotides agree with TRBD2. The CDR3 consists of 12 residues. Germline CDR1 SGHDT, CDR2 YYEEEE. V lost 4 bases and J lost 13; bases outside the gene matches: 7.

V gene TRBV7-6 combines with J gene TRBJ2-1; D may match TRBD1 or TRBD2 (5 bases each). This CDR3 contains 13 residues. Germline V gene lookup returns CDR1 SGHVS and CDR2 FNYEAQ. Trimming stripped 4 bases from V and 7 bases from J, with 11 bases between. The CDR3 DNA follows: TGTGCCAGCAGCTGGGGGTCGGCGAATGAGCAGTTCTTC. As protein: CASSWGSANEQFF.

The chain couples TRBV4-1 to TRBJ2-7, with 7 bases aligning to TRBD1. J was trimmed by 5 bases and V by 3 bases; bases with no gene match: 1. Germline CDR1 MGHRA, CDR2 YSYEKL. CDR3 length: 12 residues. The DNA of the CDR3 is TGCGCCAGCAGCCACGGACAGGACGAGCAGTACGTC. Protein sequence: CASSHGQDEQYV.

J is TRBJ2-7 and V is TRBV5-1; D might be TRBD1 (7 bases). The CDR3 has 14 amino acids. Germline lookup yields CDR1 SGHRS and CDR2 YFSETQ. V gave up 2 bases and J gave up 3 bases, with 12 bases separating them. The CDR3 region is CASSLGGGFYEQYF. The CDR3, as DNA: TGCGCCAGCAGCTTAGGAGGGGGCTTCTACGAGCAGTACTTC.

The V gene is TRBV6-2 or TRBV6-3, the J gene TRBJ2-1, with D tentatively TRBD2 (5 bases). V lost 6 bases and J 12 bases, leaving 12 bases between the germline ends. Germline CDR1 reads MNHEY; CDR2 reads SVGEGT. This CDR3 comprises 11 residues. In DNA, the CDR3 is TGTGCCAGCAGCCCAGGACTTCCGCAGTTCTTC. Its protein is CASSPGLPQFF.

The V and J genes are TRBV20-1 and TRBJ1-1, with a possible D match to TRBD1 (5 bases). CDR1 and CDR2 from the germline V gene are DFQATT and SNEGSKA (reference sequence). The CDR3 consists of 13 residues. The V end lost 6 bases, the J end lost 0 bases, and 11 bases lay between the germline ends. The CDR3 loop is CSAQGTVNTEAFF. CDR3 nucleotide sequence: TGCAGTGCCCAAGGGACGGTGAACACTGAAGCTTTCTTT.

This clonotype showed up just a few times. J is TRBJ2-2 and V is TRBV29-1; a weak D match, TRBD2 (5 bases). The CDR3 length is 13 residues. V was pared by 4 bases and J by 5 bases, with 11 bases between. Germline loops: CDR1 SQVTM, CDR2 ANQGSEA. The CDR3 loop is CSVVGGSTGELFF. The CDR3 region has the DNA TGCAGCGTTGTTGGCGGGTCAACCGGGGAGCTGTTTTTT.

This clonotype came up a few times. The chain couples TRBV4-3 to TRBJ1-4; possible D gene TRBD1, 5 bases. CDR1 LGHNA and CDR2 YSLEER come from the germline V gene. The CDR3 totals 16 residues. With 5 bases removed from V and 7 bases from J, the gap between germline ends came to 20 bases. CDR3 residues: CASSLRTGTGPEKLFF. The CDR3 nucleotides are TGCGCCAGCAGCTTACGTACCGGGACGGGACCTGAAAAACTGTTTTTT.

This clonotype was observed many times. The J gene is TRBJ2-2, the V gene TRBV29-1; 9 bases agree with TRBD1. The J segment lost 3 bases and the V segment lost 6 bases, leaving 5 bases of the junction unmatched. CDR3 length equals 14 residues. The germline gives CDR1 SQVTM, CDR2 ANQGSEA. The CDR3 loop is CSVARTGDTGELFF. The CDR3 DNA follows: TGCAGCGTGGCCCGGACAGGGGACACCGGGGAGCTGTTTTTT.

The CDR3 region is CASSPSRGAGTNEKLFF. The CDR3 DNA follows: TGTGCCAGCAGCCCATCCCGGGGGGCGGGGACTAATGAAAAACTGTTTTTT. V usage is TRBV4-2 and J usage is TRBJ1-4; possible D gene TRBD1, 6 bases. Trimming pared 4 bases from V and 2 bases from J, leaving 17 bases between. CDR1 and CDR2 (germline): LGHNA, YNFKEQ. The CDR3 sequence is 17 residues long.

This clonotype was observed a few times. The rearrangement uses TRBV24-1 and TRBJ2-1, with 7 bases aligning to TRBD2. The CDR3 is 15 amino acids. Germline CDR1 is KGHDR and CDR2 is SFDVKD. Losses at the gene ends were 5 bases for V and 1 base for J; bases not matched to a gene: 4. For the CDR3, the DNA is TGTGCCACCAGTGTTGAAGCGGGATCCTACAATGAGCAGTTCTTC. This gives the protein CATSVEAGSYNEQFF.

The CDR3 DNA is TGTGCCAGCAGTTCCAACAGGGACCGGTTGGATGGCTACACCTTC. The encoded protein is CASSSNRDRLDGYTF. V is TRBV13 and J is TRBJ1-2, with a tentative D call TRBD1 (6 bases). V was shortened by 6 bases and J by 6 bases, with 20 bases between the two germline ends. The CDR3 has 15 amino acids. CDR1 is PRHDT and CDR2 is FYEKMQ in the germline V gene (reference sequence).

The CDR3 spells CASSLDGLQGATEAFF. The CDR3 region has the DNA TGCGCCAGCAGCTTGGATGGTTTGCAGGGGGCCACTGAAGCTTTCTTT. The rearrangement uses TRBV5-1 and TRBJ1-1; 8 positions match TRBD1. Trimming at V came to 0 bases and at J to 4 bases, leaving 8 bases not matched to a gene. CDR1 SGHRS and CDR2 YFSETQ come from the germline V gene. The length of the CDR3 is 16 residues.

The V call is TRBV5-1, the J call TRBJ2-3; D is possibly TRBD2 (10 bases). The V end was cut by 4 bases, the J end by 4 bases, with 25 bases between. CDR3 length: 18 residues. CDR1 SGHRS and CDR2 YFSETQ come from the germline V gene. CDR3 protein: CASSLGQGTSGIADTQYF. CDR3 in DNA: TGCGCCAGCAGCCTGGGACAGGGTACTAGCGGGATAGCAGATACGCAGTATTTT. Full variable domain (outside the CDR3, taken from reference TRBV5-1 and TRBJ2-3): KAGVTQTPRYLIKTRGQQVTLSCSPISGHRSVSWYQQTPGQGLQFLFEYFSETQRNKGNFPGRFSGRQFSNSRSEMNVSTLELGDSALYLCASSLGQGTSGIADTQYFGPGTRLTVL.

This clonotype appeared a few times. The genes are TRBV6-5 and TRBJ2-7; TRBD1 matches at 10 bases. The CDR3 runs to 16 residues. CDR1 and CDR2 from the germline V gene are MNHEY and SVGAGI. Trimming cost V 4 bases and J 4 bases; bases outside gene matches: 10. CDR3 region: CASSLKVGTGAYEQYF. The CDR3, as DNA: TGTGCCAGCAGTTTAAAGGTTGGGACAGGGGCGTACGAGCAGTACTTC.

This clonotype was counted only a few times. The CDR3 coding sequence is TGTGCCAGCAGCCCACCTTGGGGAGGGCACTACGAGCAGTACTTC. This sequence encodes CASSPPWGGHYEQYF. The chain uses TRBV7-9 and TRBJ2-7; 7 nucleotides match TRBD2. V shed 5 bases, J shed 3 bases, and the junction held 10 bases outside the gene matches. The CDR3 contains 15 residues. The germline V gene encodes CDR1 SEHNR and CDR2 FQNEAQ (reference sequence). The full variable domain, with the rest looked up from reference TRBV7-9 and TRBJ2-7, is DTGVSQNPRHKITKRGQNVTFRCDPISEHNRLYWYRQTLGQGPEFLTYFQNEAQLEKSRLLSDRFSAERPKGSFSTLEIQRTEQGDSAMYLCASSPPWGGHYEQYFGPGTRLTVT.

For the CDR3, the DNA is TGTGCCAGCAGCTTAGTCCGAGGAGGAGGGAGTAACTCACCCCTCCACTTT. This codes for CASSLVRGGGSNSPLHF. The V gene is TRBV7-9, the J gene TRBJ1-6, with D hard to call. The CDR3 consists of 17 residues. The V gene's germline CDR1 is SEHNR and CDR2 FQNEAQ (reference sequence). Between the trimmed V and J ends, which lost 1 base and 10 bases, there was a span of 20 bases.

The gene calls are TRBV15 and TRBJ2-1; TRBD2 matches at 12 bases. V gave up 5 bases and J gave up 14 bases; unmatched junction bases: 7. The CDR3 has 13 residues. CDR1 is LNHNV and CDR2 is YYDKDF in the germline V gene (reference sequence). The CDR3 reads CATSRASGRAKFF. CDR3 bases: TGTGCCACCAGCCGAGCTAGCGGGAGGGCAAAGTTCTTC.